Each of the 15 T cell receptor beta chains below was sequenced from the same sample in a study of Ad26.COV2.S vaccination and SARS-CoV-2 variants. Clones were sequenced by immunoSEQ multiplex PCR, and TCRdb holds only the in-frame ones, with some missing. The sample lists approximately 400,000 clones; 83% were seen once. The treatment denotes: about 20 received Ad26.COV2.S at low or high dose, single or two shots; roughly 5 received placebo; per-sample allocation not given. The samples were gathered on day 63 after the first injection of vaccine or placebo. Sequences were derived from peripheral blood, sampled in a trial of Ad26.COV2.S vaccine versus placebo. Receptor source: a person between 18 and 59 years old who received the Ad26.COV2.S COVID-19 vaccine or a placebo.

V and J are TRBV6-4 and TRBJ2-3; the D gene is possibly TRBD2 (5 bases). The CDR3 covers 16 residues. Germline values: CDR1 MRHNA, CDR2 SNTAGT. The V end was cut by 4 bases, the J end by 2 bases, with 16 bases between. CDR3 DNA sequence: TGTGCCAGCAGTGTAGCGTCCGGGTACCCCACAGATACGCAGTATTTT. It codes for CASSVASGYPTDTQYF.

The V and J genes are TRBV7-3 and TRBJ1-1; maybe TRBD1 (6 bases). With 5 bases removed from V and 3 bases from J, the gap between germline ends came to 10 bases. This CDR3 spans 13 amino acids. Germline V CDR1 and CDR2: SGHTA, FQGTGA. The CDR3: CASSPQGYTEAFF. The CDR3 nucleotides read TGTGCCAGCAGCCCCCAGGGGTACACTGAAGCTTTCTTT.

The genes are TRBV10-1 and TRBJ2-1; 9 bases fit TRBD1. Germline CDR1 and CDR2: WNHNN and SYGVQD (reference sequence). V was clipped by 2 bases and J by 8 bases; unmatched bases: 7. This CDR3 contains 15 residues. The CDR3 DNA reads as TGCGCCAGCAGTGAGGGGGACAGGGCTGCCCATGAGCAGTTCTTC. Amino acid sequence: CASSEGDRAAHEQFF.

This chain uses TRBV2 with TRBJ1-3; no clear D gene. Germline V gene data show CDR1 as SNHLY and CDR2 as FYNNEI. This CDR3 is 13 amino acids long. Trimming removed 3 bases at V and 2 bases at J, with 5 bases between. This CDR3 is CASSEVTGNTIYF. The CDR3 DNA is TGTGCCAGCAGTGAGGTTACTGGAAACACCATATATTTT.

The chain links TRBV7-2 to TRBJ2-3; D possibly corresponds to TRBD2 (5 bases). Germline V gives CDR1 SGHTA, CDR2 FQGNSA. The CDR3 runs 14 residues. V lost 5 bases and J lost 4, with 13 bases in between. CDR3 nucleotide sequence: TGTGCCAGCAGCCCACGGGGAGTTGCAGATACGCAGTATTTT. This gives the protein CASSPRGVADTQYF.

In this sample, this clone turned up a few times. V is TRBV5-6 and J is TRBJ1-1, with D unclear. This CDR3 is 14 amino acids long. From germline, CDR1 is SGHDT and CDR2 YYEEEE. Trimming cost V 1 base and J 0 bases, with 7 bases left between them. This CDR3 reads CASSLTGLNTEAFF. The CDR3 region has the DNA TGTGCCAGCAGCTTGACGGGTCTGAACACTGAAGCTTTCTTT.

This clone turned up a few times. The CDR3 DNA is TGTGCCAGCAGTCCATATAACACTGAAGCTTTCTTT. Translating gives CASSPYNTEAFF. The chain is built from TRBV2 and TRBJ1-1; D is undetermined. Germline assignment: CDR1 SNHLY and CDR2 FYNNEI. The CDR3 covers 12 residues. Deletions cut 5 bases from V and 2 bases from J, with 6 bases between.

This clone was found a few times. The rearrangement uses TRBV6-4 and TRBJ2-3, with D possibly being TRBD1 or TRBD2 (6 bases each). CDR3 length equals 15 residues. Trimming left V 0 bases short and J 0 bases short, with 7 bases between. The germline gives CDR1 MRHNA, CDR2 SNTAGT. CDR3 sequence: CASSDSGGSTDTQYF. The CDR3 coding sequence is TGTGCCAGCAGTGACTCGGGGGGCAGCACAGATACGCAGTATTTT.

This clone was observed a single time. The chain links TRBV5-4 to TRBJ1-1; the D is unclear. V shed 1 base and J shed 6 bases, with 13 bases lying between them. The CDR3 spans 14 residues. Germline V gene data show CDR1 as SGHNT and CDR2 as YYREEE (reference sequence). This chain's CDR3 is CASSLTPIRAEAFF. CDR3 nucleotides: TGTGCCAGCAGCTTGACTCCAATAAGGGCTGAAGCTTTCTTT.

The chain joins TRBV28 to TRBJ1-3; no reliable D call. Germline loops: CDR1 MDHEN, CDR2 SYDVKM. The CDR3 extends over 15 amino acids. V was clipped by 5 bases and J by 1 base, with 12 bases between them. CDR3 coding DNA: TGTGCCAGCAGTACACCGTCAGTTTCTGGAAACACCATATATTTT. Encoded protein: CASSTPSVSGNTIYF.

The chain links TRBV9 to TRBJ1-5; D is uncertain. Germline V CDR1 and CDR2: SGDLS, YYNGEE. This CDR3 region has 14 residues. V dropped 0 bases and J dropped 9 bases, with 13 bases sitting between them. In DNA form, the CDR3 reads TGTGCCAGCAGCGTAGAGGGAGACTTGGGGCCCCAGCATTTT. Translating gives CASSVEGDLGPQHF.

This chain uses TRBV6-5 with TRBJ1-1, with 10 bases aligning to TRBD1. V gave up 7 bases and J gave up 1 base; unmatched junction bases: 3. Germline CDR1 MNHEY, CDR2 SVGAGI. This CDR3 region has 14 residues. The CDR3 sequence: CASIRDRGNTEAFF. The CDR3 region has the DNA TGTGCCAGCATCCGGGACAGGGGGAACACTGAAGCTTTCTTT.

V gene TRBV11-2 combines with J gene TRBJ2-5, with a weak D call TRBD1 (6 bases). Trimming removed 5 bases at V and 2 bases at J, with 12 bases between. The CDR3 spans 14 residues. The germline V gene has CDR1 SGHAT and CDR2 FQNNGV. This CDR3 reads CASSPTGLQETQYF. CDR3 DNA: TGTGCCAGCAGCCCGACAGGCCTGCAAGAGACCCAGTACTTC.

The V and J genes are TRBV6-6 and TRBJ2-1, with D possibly matching TRBD1 (6 bases). This CDR3 contains 13 residues. The germline gives CDR1 MNHNY, CDR2 SVGAGI (reference sequence). V gave up 6 bases and J gave up 3 bases, with 9 bases separating them. The CDR3 nucleotides are TGTGCCAGCAGCCGGGACAACTACAATGAGCAGTTCTTC. This translates into CASSRDNYNEQFF.

V and J are TRBV6-5 and TRBJ1-1, with D perhaps matching TRBD1 (6 bases). The CDR3 is made up of 15 amino acids. The germline V and J ends were trimmed by 1 base and 5 bases, with 14 bases remaining between them. Germline-derived CDR1 and CDR2 are MNHEY and SVGAGI. The chain's CDR3 is CASSYLGAQRTEAFF. The CDR3 region has the DNA TGTGCCAGCAGTTACTTGGGGGCGCAAAGGACTGAAGCTTTCTTT.